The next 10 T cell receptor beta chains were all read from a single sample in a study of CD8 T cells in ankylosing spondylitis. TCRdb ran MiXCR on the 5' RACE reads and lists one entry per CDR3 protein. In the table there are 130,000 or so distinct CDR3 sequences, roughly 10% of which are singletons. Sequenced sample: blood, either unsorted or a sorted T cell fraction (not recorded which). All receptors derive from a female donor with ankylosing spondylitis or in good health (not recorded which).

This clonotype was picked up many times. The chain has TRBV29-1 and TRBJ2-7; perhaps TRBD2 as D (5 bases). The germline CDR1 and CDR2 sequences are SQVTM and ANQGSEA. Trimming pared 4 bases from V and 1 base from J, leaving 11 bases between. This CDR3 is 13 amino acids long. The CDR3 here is CSVVGGVSYEQYF. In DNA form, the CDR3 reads TGCAGCGTTGTTGGAGGAGTTTCCTACGAGCAGTACTTC.

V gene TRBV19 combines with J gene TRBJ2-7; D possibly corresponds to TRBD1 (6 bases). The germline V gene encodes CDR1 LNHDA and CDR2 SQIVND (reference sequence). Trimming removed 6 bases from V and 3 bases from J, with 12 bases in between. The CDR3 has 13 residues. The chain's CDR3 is CASRGASFYEQYF. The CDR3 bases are TGTGCCAGTAGGGGGGCCAGTTTCTACGAGCAGTACTTC.

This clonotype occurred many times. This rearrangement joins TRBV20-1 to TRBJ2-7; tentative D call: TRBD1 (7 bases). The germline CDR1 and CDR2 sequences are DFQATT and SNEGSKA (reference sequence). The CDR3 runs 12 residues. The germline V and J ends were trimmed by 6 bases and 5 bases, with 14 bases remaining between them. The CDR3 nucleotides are TGCAGTGCCGAGGTCAGGGGGGACGAGCAGTACTTC. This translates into CSAEVRGDEQYF.

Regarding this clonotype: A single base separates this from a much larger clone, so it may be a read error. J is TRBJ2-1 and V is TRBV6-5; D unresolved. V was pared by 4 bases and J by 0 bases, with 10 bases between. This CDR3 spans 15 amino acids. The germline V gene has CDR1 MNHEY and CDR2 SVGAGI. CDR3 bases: TGTGCCAGCAGTTGCTCCGATACCTCCTACAATGAGCAGTTCTTC. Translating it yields CASSCSDTSYNEQFF.

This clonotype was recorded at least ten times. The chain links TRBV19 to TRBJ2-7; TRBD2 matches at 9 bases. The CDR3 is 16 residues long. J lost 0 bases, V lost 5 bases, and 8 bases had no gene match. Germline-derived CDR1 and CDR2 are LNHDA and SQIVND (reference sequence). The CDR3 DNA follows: TGTGCCAGTAGTTCCCCAGCGGGAGGCCTCTCCTACGAGCAGTACTTC. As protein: CASSSPAGGLSYEQYF.

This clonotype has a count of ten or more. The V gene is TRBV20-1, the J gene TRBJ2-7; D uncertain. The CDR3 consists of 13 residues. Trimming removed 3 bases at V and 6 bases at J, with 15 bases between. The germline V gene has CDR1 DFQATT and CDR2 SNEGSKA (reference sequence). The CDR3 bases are TGCAGTGCTAGCTTGCTGCGCCGTGGCGAGCAGTACTTC. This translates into CSASLLRRGEQYF.

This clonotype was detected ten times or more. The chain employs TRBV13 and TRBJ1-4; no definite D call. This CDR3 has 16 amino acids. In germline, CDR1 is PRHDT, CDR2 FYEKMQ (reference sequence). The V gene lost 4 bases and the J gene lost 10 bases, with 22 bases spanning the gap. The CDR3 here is CASSSAREVGRRKLFF. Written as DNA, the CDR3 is TGTGCCAGCAGCTCGGCCCGGGAGGTTGGTCGACGAAAACTGTTTTTT.

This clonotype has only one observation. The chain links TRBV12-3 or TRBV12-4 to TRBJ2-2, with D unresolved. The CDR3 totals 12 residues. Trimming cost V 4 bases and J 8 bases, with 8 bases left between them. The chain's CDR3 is CASSSQGGELFF. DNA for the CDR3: TGTGCCAGCAGTTCCCAAGGGGGGGAGCTGTTTTTT.

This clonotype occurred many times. CDR3 coding DNA: TGTGCCAGCAGCGTAGCACAGGGGCGCAGCTCCTACAATGAGCAGTTCTTC. Translation gives CASSVAQGRSSYNEQFF. The chain combines TRBV9 with TRBJ2-1; TRBD1 matches at 7 bases. Looked up from germline, CDR1 is SGDLS and CDR2 is YYNGEE. J lost 0 bases, V lost 0 bases, and 6 bases had no gene match. The CDR3 runs to 17 residues.

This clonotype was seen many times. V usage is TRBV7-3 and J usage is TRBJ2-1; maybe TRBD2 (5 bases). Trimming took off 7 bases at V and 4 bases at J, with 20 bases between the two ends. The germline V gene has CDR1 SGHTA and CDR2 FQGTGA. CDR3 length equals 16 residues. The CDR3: CASTLSSLAVYNEQFF. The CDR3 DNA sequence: TGTGCCAGCACCCTCTCGTCCCTAGCTGTATACAATGAGCAGTTCTTC.